This T cell receptor (beta chain) is drawn from a study of sequential checkpoint blockade in melanoma (dated by TCRdb to between 2018 and 2021). About the study as a whole: In a 1:1 randomization, patients received either first-line nivolumab then ipilimumab (arm A) or ipilimumab then nivolumab (arm B). Maintenance nivolumab came after both trial sequences. TCRbeta immunosequencing was performed on DNA from 90 to 100 pretreatment melanoma tumor samples. Matched tumor biopsies were taken from over 20 patients before treatment and at week 13, after single-agent nivolumab (arm A) or ipilimumab (arm B). Around three quarters of the matched pre- and post-treatment tumor biopsy pairs came from the same lesion.

The germline V and J ends show losses of 5 bases and 5 bases respectively, and no gene match explains 12 bases of the junction. Reading from cysteine to phenylalanine, the CDR3 counts 16 amino acids. CDR3 DNA is the only sequence kept; it has 48 bases, read in frame from the first base. In the germline V gene, CDR1 corresponds to SGHNT and CDR2 to YENEEA. The label giving this sample's treatment or condition can be read as: randomized to nivolumab then ipilimumab (arm A) or the reverse (arm B). No trial patient had received prior DNA-damaging chemotherapy. Samples were obtained from patients with melanoma enrolled in CheckMate 064, a randomized, open-label phase II trial of sequential checkpoint blockade. Tumor TCR sequencing used genomic DNA from formalin-fixed paraffin-embedded (FFPE) tissue samples. The immunoSEQ Assay was used to immunosequence TCRbeta CDR3 regions from genomic DNA. Genomic DNA was amplified by bias-controlled multiplex PCR before high-throughput sequencing. Per the authors' processing: To quantify the absolute abundance of each unique TCRbeta CDR3 region, the sequences were collapsed and filtered. Clonality was defined as 1 minus Pielou's evenness and was calculated using productive rearrangements only. Tumor T-cell fraction was calculated by normalizing TCRbeta template counts to the amount of usable DNA, which was estimated from several housekeeping genes. Clones with significantly greater frequencies in on-treatment versus baseline samples were identified using a previously published method. This immuneACCESS table, as held by TCRdb, lists in-frame sequences with V and J called but not all clones. Of the missing ones, under half trace to an unresolved V gene in checked studies; the others have no known cause. D and trimming come from the DNA, and the V and J calls and clone size come from that table. The sample table shows 4,000 or so clones, and approximately 19% are seen once. About a quarter of the sample rests with the top ten.

Overall results and qualifications from the work: Tumor T-cell fraction and clonality correlated with PD-L1 staining and CD8+ T-cell counts but not with mutational load. Patients with increases in tumor T-cell fraction and clonality by week 13 were approximately 30 times more likely to achieve clinical benefit. Larger, independent patient cohorts are needed to validate the response-prediction model that combines TCR metrics and mutation burden. Within-arm analyses of tumor T-cell fraction were limited by small sample sizes and reduced statistical power. Among patients in the nivolumab-first arm (arm A), tumor TIL clonality before treatment was associated with response (P = .04).

This clone was observed a few times. Its specific antigen is unknown. Per-base quality was not reported, and no clone a single base away is much larger than it. This TCR derives from a human donor with melanoma. The source was tumor tissue (inferred from file names), collected from a patient given nivolumab and ipilimumab in sequence. The chain couples TRBV11-3 to TRBJ2-5, with 9 bases in between that match TRBD1. The CDR3 here reads CASSPFPGQGMETQYF. The DNA sequence follows: TGTGCCAGCAGCCCGTTCCCGGGACAGGGTATGGAGACCCAGTACTTC.